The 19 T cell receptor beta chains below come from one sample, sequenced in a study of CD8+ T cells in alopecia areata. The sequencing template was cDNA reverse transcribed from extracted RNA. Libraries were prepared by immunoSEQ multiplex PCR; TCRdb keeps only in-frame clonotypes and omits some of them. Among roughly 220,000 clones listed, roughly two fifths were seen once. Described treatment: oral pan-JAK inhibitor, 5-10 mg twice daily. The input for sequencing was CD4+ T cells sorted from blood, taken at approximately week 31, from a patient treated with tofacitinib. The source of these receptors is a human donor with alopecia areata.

The CDR3 here is CASSSGPGTGFDEQFF. CDR3 nucleotide sequence: TGCGCCAGCAGCTCAGGTCCCGGGACAGGGTTTGATGAGCAGTTCTTC. This rearrangement joins TRBV5-1 to TRBJ2-1; 9 nucleotides line up with TRBD1. V shed 3 bases, J shed 8 bases, and the junction held 12 bases outside the gene matches. The germline V gene encodes CDR1 SGHRS and CDR2 YFSETQ. This CDR3 is 16 amino acids long.

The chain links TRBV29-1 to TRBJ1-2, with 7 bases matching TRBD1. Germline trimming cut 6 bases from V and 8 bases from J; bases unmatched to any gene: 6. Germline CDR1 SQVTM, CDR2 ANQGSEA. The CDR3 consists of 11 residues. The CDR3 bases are TGCAGCGTCAGGGGGGAGGTAGGCTACACCTTC. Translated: CSVRGEVGYTF.

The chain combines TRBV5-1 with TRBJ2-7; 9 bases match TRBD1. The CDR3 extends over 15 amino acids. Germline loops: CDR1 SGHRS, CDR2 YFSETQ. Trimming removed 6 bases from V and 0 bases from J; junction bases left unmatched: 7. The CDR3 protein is CASNAGTGLSYEQYF. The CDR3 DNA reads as TGCGCCAGCAACGCGGGGACAGGGCTCTCCTACGAGCAGTACTTC.

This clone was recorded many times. CDR3 in amino acids: CASSLGGTRGRYNEQFF. DNA for the CDR3: TGTGCCAGCAGCTTAGGTGGGACTAGAGGGCGGTACAATGAGCAGTTCTTC. The chain employs TRBV7-9 and TRBJ2-1; 8 positions agree with TRBD2. The CDR3 covers 17 residues. The V gene's germline CDR1 is SEHNR and CDR2 FQNEAQ (reference sequence). With V trimmed by 1 base and J by 4 bases, 9 bases remained unmatched.

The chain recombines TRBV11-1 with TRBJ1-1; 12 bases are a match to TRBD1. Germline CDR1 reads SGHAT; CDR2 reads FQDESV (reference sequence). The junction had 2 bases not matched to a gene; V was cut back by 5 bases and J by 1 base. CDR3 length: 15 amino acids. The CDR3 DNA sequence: TGTGCCAGCAGCCCGGGACAGGGGGCGAACACTGAAGCTTTCTTT. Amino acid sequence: CASSPGQGANTEAFF.

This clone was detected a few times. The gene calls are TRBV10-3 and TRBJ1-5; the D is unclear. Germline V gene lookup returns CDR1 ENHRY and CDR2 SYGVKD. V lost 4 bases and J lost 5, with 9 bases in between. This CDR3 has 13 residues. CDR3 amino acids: CAISGGGYQPQHF. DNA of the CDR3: TGTGCCATCAGTGGTGGCGGATATCAGCCCCAGCATTTT.

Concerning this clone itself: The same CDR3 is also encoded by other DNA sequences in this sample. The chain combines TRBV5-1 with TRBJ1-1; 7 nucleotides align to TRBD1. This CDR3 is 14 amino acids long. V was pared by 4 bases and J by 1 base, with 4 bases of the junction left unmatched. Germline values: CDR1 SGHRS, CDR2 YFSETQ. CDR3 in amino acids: CASSLQGQNTEAFF. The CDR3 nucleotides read TGCGCCAGCAGCCTACAGGGGCAGAACACTGAAGCTTTCTTT.

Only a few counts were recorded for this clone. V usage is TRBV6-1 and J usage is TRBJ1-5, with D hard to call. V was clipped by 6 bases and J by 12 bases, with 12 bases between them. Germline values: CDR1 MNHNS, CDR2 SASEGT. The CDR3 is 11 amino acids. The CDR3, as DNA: TGTGCCAGCAGCAACGGCCAGGTCCAGCATTTT. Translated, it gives CASSNGQVQHF.

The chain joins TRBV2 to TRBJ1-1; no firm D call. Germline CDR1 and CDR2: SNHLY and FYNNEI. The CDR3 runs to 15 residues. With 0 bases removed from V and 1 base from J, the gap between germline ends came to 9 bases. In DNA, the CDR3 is TGTGCCAGCAGTGAAGCGCTTTTCGCGAACACTGAAGCTTTCTTT. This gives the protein CASSEALFANTEAFF.

The CDR3 nucleotides read TGTGCCAGCAGAAGGCAGGGGAACACTGAAGCTTTCTTT. Translating gives CASRRQGNTEAFF. V is TRBV14 and J is TRBJ1-1, with D perhaps matching TRBD1 (5 bases). The germline gives CDR1 SGHDN, CDR2 FVKESK. This CDR3 has 13 residues. The V gene lost 6 bases and the J gene lost 1 base, with 9 bases spanning the gap.

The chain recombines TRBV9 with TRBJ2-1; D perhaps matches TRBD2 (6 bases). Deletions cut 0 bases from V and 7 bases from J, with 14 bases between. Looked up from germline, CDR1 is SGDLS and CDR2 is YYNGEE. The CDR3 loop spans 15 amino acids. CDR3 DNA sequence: TGTGCCAGCAGCGTAGGTCAGCGGGCTTCGAATGAGCAGTTCTTC. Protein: CASSVGQRASNEQFF.

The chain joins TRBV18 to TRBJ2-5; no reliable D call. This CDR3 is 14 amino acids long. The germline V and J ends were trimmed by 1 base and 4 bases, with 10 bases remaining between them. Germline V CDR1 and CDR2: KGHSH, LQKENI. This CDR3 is CASSPQREAETQYF. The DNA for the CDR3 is TGTGCCAGCTCACCACAGAGAGAGGCAGAGACCCAGTACTTC.

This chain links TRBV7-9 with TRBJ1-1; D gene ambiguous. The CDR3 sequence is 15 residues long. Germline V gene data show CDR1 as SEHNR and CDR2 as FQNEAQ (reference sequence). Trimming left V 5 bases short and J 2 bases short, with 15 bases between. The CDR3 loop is CASSPEPWRNTEAFF. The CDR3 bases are TGTGCCAGCAGCCCCGAGCCCTGGAGAAACACTGAAGCTTTCTTT.

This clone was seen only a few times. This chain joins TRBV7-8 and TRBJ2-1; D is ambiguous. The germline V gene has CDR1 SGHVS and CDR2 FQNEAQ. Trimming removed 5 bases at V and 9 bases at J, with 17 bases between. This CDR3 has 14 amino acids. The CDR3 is CASSPQASRGEQFF. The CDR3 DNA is TGTGCCAGCAGCCCCCAGGCGAGTCGAGGTGAGCAGTTCTTC.

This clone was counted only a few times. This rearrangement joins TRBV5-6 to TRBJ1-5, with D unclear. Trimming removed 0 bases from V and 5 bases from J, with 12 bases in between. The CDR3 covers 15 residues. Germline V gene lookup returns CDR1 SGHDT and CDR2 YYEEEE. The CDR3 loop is CASSLGRPGDQPQHF. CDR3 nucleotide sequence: TGTGCCAGCAGCTTGGGGCGTCCCGGCGATCAGCCCCAGCATTTT.

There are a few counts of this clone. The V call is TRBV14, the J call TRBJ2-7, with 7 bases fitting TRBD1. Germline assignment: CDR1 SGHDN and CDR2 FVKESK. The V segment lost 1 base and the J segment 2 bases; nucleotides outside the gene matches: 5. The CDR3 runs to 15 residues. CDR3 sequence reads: CASSQATGTAYEQYF. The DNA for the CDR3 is TGTGCCAGCAGCCAAGCGACAGGGACGGCCTACGAGCAGTACTTC. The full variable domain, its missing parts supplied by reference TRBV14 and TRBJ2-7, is EAGVTQFPSHSVIEKGQTVTLRCDPISGHDNLYWYRRVMGKEIKFLLHFVKESKQDESGMPNNRFLAERTGGTYSTLKVQPAELEDSGVYFCASSQATGTAYEQYFGPGTRLTVT.

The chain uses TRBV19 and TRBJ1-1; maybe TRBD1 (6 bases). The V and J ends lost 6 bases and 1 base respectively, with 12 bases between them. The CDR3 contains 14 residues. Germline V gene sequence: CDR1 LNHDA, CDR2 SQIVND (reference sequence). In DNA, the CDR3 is TGTGCCAGTAGCCCACAGGGCCCGAACACTGAAGCTTTCTTT. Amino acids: CASSPQGPNTEAFF.

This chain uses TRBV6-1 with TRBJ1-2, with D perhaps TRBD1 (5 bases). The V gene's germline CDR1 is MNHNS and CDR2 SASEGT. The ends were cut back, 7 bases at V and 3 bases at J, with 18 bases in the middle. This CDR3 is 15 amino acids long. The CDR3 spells CASTDRGEVYYGYTF. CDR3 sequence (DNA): TGTGCCAGCACCGACAGAGGGGAAGTGTACTATGGCTACACCTTC.

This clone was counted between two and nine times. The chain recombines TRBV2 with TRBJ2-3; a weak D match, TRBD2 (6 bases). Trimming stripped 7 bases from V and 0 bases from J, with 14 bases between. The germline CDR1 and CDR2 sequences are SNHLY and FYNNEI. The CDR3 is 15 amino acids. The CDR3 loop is CASTGGMISTDTQYF. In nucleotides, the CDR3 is TGTGCCAGCACCGGGGGAATGATTAGCACAGATACGCAGTATTTT. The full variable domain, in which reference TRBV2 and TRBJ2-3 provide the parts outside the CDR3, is EPEVTQTPSHQVTQMGQEVILRCVPISNHLYFYWYRQILGQKVEFLVSFYNNEISEKSEIFDDQFSVERPDGSNFTLKIRSTKLEDSAMYFCASTGGMISTDTQYFGPGTRLTVL.